These 29 T cell receptor beta chains came from one sample sequenced in a study of regulatory T cells in long-lasting Graves disease. Time point given: persistent/refractory GD, antithyroid drugs over 5 years with positive TRAb. RNA from PBMCs was the source of the TCR library. Through Arm-PCR of CDR3 regions and iRepertoire HTBI primers, TCR beta libraries were built. TCRdb independently ran MiXCR on the multiplex PCR reads; one entry per CDR3 protein. The sample has 650,000 to 700,000 distinct CDR3 sequences, 25% to 35% seen once. The sequencing used peripheral blood mononuclear cells (PBMCs), collected when the disease was refractory, from a patient treated with antithyroid drugs. The receptor source for this set is a female donor with Graves disease.

This clonotype was picked up many times. V usage is TRBV6-1 and J usage is TRBJ1-6, with 7 bases matching TRBD1. CDR3 length equals 15 residues. Germline values: CDR1 MNHNS, CDR2 SASEGT. V dropped 8 bases and J dropped 6; count of bases not matched to a gene: 10. CDR3 protein: CASRANRGFNSPLHF. CDR3 nucleotides: TGTGCCAGCCGCGCAAACAGGGGCTTTAATTCACCCCTCCACTTT.

This clonotype was observed many times. The V and J genes are TRBV28 and TRBJ1-2; D may be TRBD1 (5 bases). V was shortened by 1 base and J by 4 bases, with 13 bases between the two germline ends. The CDR3 extends over 15 amino acids. Looked up from germline, CDR1 is MDHEN and CDR2 is SYDVKM. CDR3 coding DNA: TGTGCCAGCAGTTTATTTGGGGCCCTAGGCTATGGCTACACCTTC. It specifies CASSLFGALGYGYTF.

This clonotype was counted once. The chain uses TRBV30 and TRBJ1-4; D may be TRBD1 (6 bases). In germline, CDR1 is GTSNPN, CDR2 SVGIG (reference sequence). Deletions cut 3 bases from V and 4 bases from J, with 12 bases between. The CDR3 has 14 amino acids. CDR3 nucleotide sequence: TGTGCCTGGAGCGCTCAGGGGCTTAATGAAAAACTGTTTTTT. It codes for CAWSAQGLNEKLFF.

This chain connects TRBV14 to TRBJ2-4; a weak D match, TRBD2 (6 bases). CDR1 and CDR2 (germline): SGHDN, FVKESK. This CDR3 region has 17 residues. The ends were cut back, 1 base at V and 0 bases at J, with 13 bases in the middle. The CDR3 nucleotides are TGTGCCAGCAGCCAAGGAACTAGCAGACTAGCCAAAAACATTCAGTACTTC. Translating it yields CASSQGTSRLAKNIQYF.

V is TRBV5-5 and J is TRBJ2-1, with TRBD1 identical over 8 bases. The V gene's germline CDR1 is SGHKS and CDR2 YYEKEE (reference sequence). The CDR3 is made up of 15 amino acids. Trimming removed 3 bases from V and 1 base from J; junction bases left unmatched: 3. The CDR3 here is CASSWRQGSYNEQFF. The CDR3 nucleotides read TGTGCCAGCAGCTGGAGACAGGGGTCCTACAATGAGCAGTTCTTC.

This chain joins TRBV5-1 and TRBJ1-5; D uncertain. Trimming pared 4 bases from V and 6 bases from J, leaving 11 bases between. Germline CDR1 reads SGHRS; CDR2 reads YFSETQ. The CDR3 length is 13 residues. CDR3 sequence (DNA): TGCGCCAGCAGCCTGGATACGGGTCAGCCCCAGCATTTT. Its translation: CASSLDTGQPQHF.

The chain combines TRBV7-9 with TRBJ1-1; 9 bases are shared with TRBD1. This CDR3 comprises 15 residues. J gave up 5 bases and V 5 bases, and 9 bases lay outside the gene matches. Germline CDR1 is SEHNR and CDR2 is FQNEAQ (reference sequence). CDR3 DNA sequence: TGTGCCAGCAGCCCGGGACAGGGCCTGGGGACTGAAGCTTTCTTT. Residues: CASSPGQGLGTEAFF.

The count of this clonotype is one. The chain is built from TRBV5-5 and TRBJ2-7, with TRBD1 matching 7 bases. J was trimmed by 2 bases and V by 4 bases; bases with no gene match: 6. This CDR3 comprises 14 residues. Germline CDR1 and CDR2: SGHKS and YYEKEE (reference sequence). In nucleotides, the CDR3 is TGTGCCAGCAGCCCCTGGGACAGTACCTACGAGCAGTACTTC. This encodes CASSPWDSTYEQYF.

This clonotype has a count of ten or more. The chain employs TRBV2 and TRBJ1-4; 7 bases match TRBD1. Germline CDR1 is SNHLY and CDR2 is FYNNEI. The CDR3 loop spans 16 amino acids. After removal of 6 bases from V and 8 bases from J, the junction contained 15 bases not matched to a gene. CDR3 nucleotides: TGTGCCAGCAGAGACAGGGCGGGTCTTGTGCGGGAAAAACTGTTTTTT. It yields the protein CASRDRAGLVREKLFF.

In its sample, this clonotype was seen a few times. This rearrangement joins TRBV30 to TRBJ2-6; tentative D call: TRBD1 (6 bases). The CDR3 is 15 amino acids. Looked up from germline, CDR1 is GTSNPN and CDR2 is SVGIG (reference sequence). Trimming took 2 bases from V and 0 from J, leaving 8 bases between them. The CDR3 DNA is TGTGCCTGGAGTAACAGGGTCTCTGGGGCCAACGTCCTGACTTTC. It is translated as CAWSNRVSGANVLTF.

This sequence joins TRBV15 and TRBJ1-4; TRBD1 is a possible D gene (5 bases). This CDR3 has 14 amino acids. V was clipped by 4 bases and J by 5 bases, with 11 bases between them. Germline assignment: CDR1 LNHNV and CDR2 YYDKDF (reference sequence). The CDR3 sequence is CATSTWGPNEKLFF. The CDR3 DNA sequence: TGTGCCACCAGCACGTGGGGACCGAATGAAAAACTGTTTTTT.

This clonotype showed up just a few times. The chain links TRBV6-2 or TRBV6-3 to TRBJ2-7; D uncertain. The CDR3 totals 14 residues. The germline CDR1 and CDR2 sequences are MNHEY and SVGEGT. The V gene lost 5 bases and the J gene lost 0 bases, with 11 bases spanning the gap. CDR3 nucleotide sequence: TGTGCCAGCAGTGAAGCCAGATCCTCCTACGAGCAGTACTTC. Encoded protein: CASSEARSSYEQYF.

The genes are TRBV13 and TRBJ2-7, with TRBD1 identical over 7 bases. Germline loops: CDR1 PRHDT, CDR2 FYEKMQ (reference sequence). V gave up 4 bases and J gave up 3 bases; unmatched junction bases: 6. This CDR3 is built from 14 residues. The CDR3 region is CASSSPSGGYEQYF. CDR3 in DNA: TGTGCCAGCAGCTCCCCCTCAGGGGGCTACGAGCAGTACTTC.

This clonotype was recorded a few times. The chain links TRBV6-1 to TRBJ1-2; D gene ambiguous. The CDR3 spans 14 residues. The V end lost 6 bases, the J end lost 2 bases, and 13 bases lay between the germline ends. Germline loops: CDR1 MNHNS, CDR2 SASEGT. The CDR3 sequence: CASRHTLGNYGYTF. The CDR3 DNA reads as TGTGCCAGCAGACACACCCTGGGAAACTATGGCTACACCTTC.

For this clonotype: The junction and the germline gene differ at one end; a read error may be behind it. This chain connects TRBV28 to TRBJ2-2; 9 nucleotides match TRBD1. CDR3 length: 16 amino acids. In germline, CDR1 is MDHEN, CDR2 SYDVKM. CDR3 sequence: CAGSSPGQGITGELFF. The CDR3 DNA sequence: TGTGCCGGCAGTTCCCCGGGACAGGGTATCACCGGGGAGCTGTTTTTT.

As DNA, the CDR3 is TGTGCCAGCAGCTTATGGGGGGCCTACTACGAGCAGTACTTC. Protein: CASSLWGAYYEQYF. The genes are TRBV11-2 and TRBJ2-7; D is possibly TRBD1 or TRBD2 (6 bases each). Per germline, CDR1 SGHAT and CDR2 FQNNGV. The CDR3 has 14 residues. Trimming stripped 2 bases from V and 3 bases from J, with 11 bases between.

J is TRBJ2-7 and V is TRBV30, with TRBD1 identical over 8 bases. CDR1 is GTSNPN, CDR2 SVGIG, per germline (reference sequence). This CDR3 comprises 14 residues. Losses at the gene ends were 3 bases for V and 8 bases for J; bases not matched to a gene: 12. The CDR3 DNA follows: TGTGCCTGGAGCCAGGGGGCCCTAATAGTGAAGCAGTACTTC. It is translated as CAWSQGALIVKQYF.

This sequence joins TRBV11-2 and TRBJ1-1; D gene unclear. The CDR3 spans 14 residues. V was cut by 1 base and J by 1 base, with 7 bases left in between. Germline CDR1 reads SGHAT; CDR2 reads FQNNGV. This CDR3 is CASSLVLRNTEAFF. CDR3 DNA sequence: TGTGCCAGCAGCTTAGTTCTGAGGAACACTGAAGCTTTCTTT.

This clonotype was found a few times. The chain combines TRBV7-3 with TRBJ2-2; D unresolved. Trimming cost V 1 base and J 0 bases, with 6 bases left between them. This CDR3 has 15 residues. Germline V gene lookup returns CDR1 SGHTA and CDR2 FQGTGA. CDR3 DNA: TGTGCCAGCAGCTTAAGGGCGTCGAACACCGGGGAGCTGTTTTTT. It encodes CASSLRASNTGELFF.

This clonotype was counted many times. V gene TRBV12-3 or TRBV12-4 combines with J gene TRBJ1-1; the D is unclear. Trimming cost V 7 bases and J 0 bases, with 12 bases left between them. CDR3 length equals 14 residues. Written as DNA, the CDR3 is TGTGCCAGCAAGATGTCAGGCATGAACACTGAAGCTTTCTTT. Protein: CASKMSGMNTEAFF.

The chain couples TRBV29-1 to TRBJ2-7; D is ambiguous. The germline gives CDR1 SQVTM, CDR2 ANQGSEA. This CDR3 has 14 amino acids. V gave up 6 bases and J gave up 5 bases, with 20 bases separating them. DNA for the CDR3: TGCAGCGTGACTGATCCCTACCCCCCGCACGAGCAGTACTTC. Protein sequence: CSVTDPYPPHEQYF.

As concerns this clonotype: This may stem from a read error, because a much larger clone lies one nucleotide away. This sequence joins TRBV28 and TRBJ1-1; a possible D gene is TRBD1 (6 bases). Germline V gives CDR1 MDHEN, CDR2 SYDVKM. The CDR3 totals 13 residues. CDR3 DNA: TGTGCCACCCTCGGTCCGGGGGACACTGAAGCTTCCTTT. Residues: CATLGPGDTEASF.

V usage is TRBV27 and J usage is TRBJ2-5, with D maybe TRBD2 (6 bases). This CDR3 region has 13 residues. Trimming left V 6 bases short and J 6 bases short, with 14 bases between. Germline V gene sequence: CDR1 MNHEY, CDR2 SMNVEV (reference sequence). CDR3 nucleotides: TGTGCCAGCAGCCCTACGGGGGAAAAGACCCAGTACTTC. Encoded protein: CASSPTGEKTQYF.

J is TRBJ1-4 and V is TRBV6-5; D gene ambiguous. V gave up 2 bases and J gave up 7 bases, with 8 bases separating them. CDR1 and CDR2 from the germline V gene are MNHEY and SVGAGI. This CDR3 contains 13 residues. The CDR3 sequence: CASSYRAGEKLFF. CDR3 coding DNA: TGTGCCAGCAGTTACAGGGCGGGTGAAAAACTGTTTTTT.

This clonotype was seen more than once but under ten times. The genes are TRBV6-1 and TRBJ1-5; no definite D call. CDR1 and CDR2 from the germline V gene are MNHNS and SASEGT. This CDR3 has 14 residues. The V end was cut by 6 bases, the J end by 0 bases, with 9 bases between. The CDR3 nucleotides read TGTGCCAGCAGGAAGGACTATAGCAATCAGCCCCAGCATTTT. Translation gives CASRKDYSNQPQHF.

V is TRBV12-3 or TRBV12-4 and J is TRBJ2-2; D not certain. This CDR3 is 14 amino acids long. V dropped 2 bases and J dropped 2 bases, with 6 bases sitting between them. CDR3 DNA sequence: TGTGCCAGCAGTTTACAATCCAACACCGGGGAGCTGTTTTTT. Residues: CASSLQSNTGELFF.

This chain joins TRBV20-1 and TRBJ2-1; a possible D gene is TRBD2 (6 bases). V was cut by 0 bases and J by 2 bases, with 14 bases left in between. Germline-derived CDR1 and CDR2 are DFQATT and SNEGSKA (reference sequence). This CDR3 has 16 residues. The CDR3 loop reads CSARDRLADPYNEQFF. The CDR3 bases are TGCAGTGCTAGAGATCGGTTAGCGGACCCCTACAATGAGCAGTTCTTC.

A few counts support this clonotype. This sequence joins TRBV11-2 and TRBJ2-5; no firm D call. Germline V gives CDR1 SGHAT, CDR2 FQNNGV. The V end lost 5 bases, the J end lost 3 bases, and 7 bases lay between the germline ends. The CDR3 contains 12 residues. The chain's CDR3 is CASSNREETQYF. In DNA, the CDR3 is TGTGCCAGCAGCAATAGGGAAGAGACCCAGTACTTC.

This chain links TRBV7-9 with TRBJ1-1, with unresolved D. There are 12 residues in the CDR3. Trimming took off 3 bases at V and 6 bases at J, with 8 bases between the two ends. CDR1 and CDR2 from the germline V gene are SEHNR and FQNEAQ (reference sequence). DNA of the CDR3: TGTGCCAGCAGCTTGTCTACCCCTGAAGCTTTCTTT. This sequence encodes CASSLSTPEAFF. The variable domain in full, with the rest retrieved from reference TRBV7-9 and TRBJ1-1, is DTGVSQNPRHKITKRGQNVTFRCDPISEHNRLYWYRQTLGQGPEFLTYFQNEAQLEKSRLLSDRFSAERPKGSFSTLEIQRTEQGDSAMYLCASSLSTPEAFFGQGTRLTVV.